Listed below are T cell receptor beta chains from one sample, sequenced in a study of cytomegalovirus exposure and HLA in healthy donors. Sequencing used immunoSEQ multiplex PCR; TCRdb keeps in-frame clones, though not all of them. Of 85,000 to 130,000 clones in the sample, 75% were seen once. The sequencing sample was made of PBMCs. Source of these receptors: a male donor in good health and CMV-seropositive. CDR3s include the opening cysteine and the closing phenylalanine or tryptophan. A D gene is named only where the DNA matches it firmly. Size is stated for part of the rows, as once, few or many counts, or as a class when the clone is expanded.

v_gene: TRBV5-1
len: 16
abundance: few
j_gene: TRBJ2-7
d_gene: TRBD2
CDR3nt: TGCGCCAGCAGCTTGGTGGCTAGCGGGAGTAACTACGAGCAGTACTTC
CDR3aa: CASSLVASGSNYEQYF

v_gene: TRBV27
len: 13
abundance: -
j_gene: TRBJ1-5
d_gene: -
CDR3nt: TGTGCCAGCAGTGCCCTCTGGCCTCAGCCCCAGCATTTT
CDR3aa: CASSALWPQPQHF

v_gene: TRBV28
len: 16
abundance: -
j_gene: TRBJ2-3
d_gene: -
CDR3nt: TGTGCCAGCAGTCCTTTTACGGTATCTAGCACAGATACGCAGTATTTT
CDR3aa: CASSPFTVSSTDTQYF

v_gene: TRBV5-1
len: 16
abundance: -
j_gene: TRBJ1-1
d_gene: TRBD1
CDR3nt: TGCGCCAGCAGCTTACCCAGGGGGATGATGAACCCTGAAGCTTTCTTT
CDR3aa: CASSLPRGMMNPEAFF

v_gene: TRBV5-1
len: 14
abundance: once
j_gene: TRBJ2-3
d_gene: -
CDR3nt: TGCGCCAGCTCTGTGGCCCAGGGCACAGATACGCAGTATTTT
CDR3aa: CASSVAQGTDTQYF

v_gene: TRBV7-2
len: 14
abundance: -
j_gene: TRBJ1-1
d_gene: -
CDR3nt: TGTGCCAGCAGCTGGCGCGGGCCGGCCCTCGAAGCTTTCTTT
CDR3aa: CASSWRGPALEAFF

v_gene: TRBV27
len: 12
abundance: -
j_gene: TRBJ2-7
d_gene: -
CDR3nt: TGTGCCAGCAGCAAAACTAGCCGCGAGCAGTACTTC
CDR3aa: CASSKTSREQYF

v_gene: TRBV5-1
len: 15
abundance: -
j_gene: TRBJ1-1
d_gene: -
CDR3nt: TGCGCCAGCAGCTTGGAGAGTGGCAGGGACACTGAAGCTTTCTTT
CDR3aa: CASSLESGRDTEAFF

v_gene: TRBV19
len: 16
abundance: -
j_gene: TRBJ1-5
d_gene: TRBD1
CDR3nt: TGTGCCAGTAGTATCTCCGGGACAGGGCCGAATCAGCCCCAGCATTTT
CDR3aa: CASSISGTGPNQPQHF

v_gene: TRBV7-9
len: 17
abundance: -
j_gene: TRBJ1-5
d_gene: TRBD1
CDR3nt: TGTGCCAGCAGCTTAGTCAAAGGACAGGGTGTTCGTCAGCCCCAGCATTTT
CDR3aa: CASSLVKGQGVRQPQHF

v_gene: TRBV7-6
len: 14
abundance: -
j_gene: TRBJ2-7
d_gene: TRBD1
CDR3nt: TGTGCCAGCAGCCAAGGACAGGGCAACCACGAGCAGTACTTC
CDR3aa: CASSQGQGNHEQYF

v_gene: TRBV27
len: 15
abundance: -
j_gene: TRBJ2-7
d_gene: -
CDR3nt: TGTGCCAGCAGTACCCCAGGGGCGAGACACTACGAGCAGTACTTC
CDR3aa: CASSTPGARHYEQYF

v_gene: TRBV6-5
len: 12
abundance: -
j_gene: TRBJ1-1
d_gene: -
CDR3nt: TGTGCCAGCAGTTATTTGGGGGGGGGAGCTTTCTTT
CDR3aa: CASSYLGGGAFF

v_gene: TRBV6-5
len: 14
abundance: -
j_gene: TRBJ1-1
d_gene: -
CDR3nt: TGTGCCATTCAGACCGGGGGGACAAACACTGAAGCTTTCTTT
CDR3aa: CAIQTGGTNTEAFF

v_gene: TRBV7-2
len: 14
abundance: -
j_gene: TRBJ1-1
d_gene: -
CDR3nt: TGTGCCAGCAGCTTAACGCAGGGTCGGACTGAAGCTTTCTTT
CDR3aa: CASSLTQGRTEAFF

v_gene: TRBV4-2
len: 13
abundance: -
j_gene: TRBJ1-4
d_gene: -
CDR3nt: TGTGCCAGCAGCCAAGAGCGACGGGGAAGACTGTTTTTT
CDR3aa: CASSQERRGRLFF

v_gene: TRBV9
len: 16
abundance: -
j_gene: TRBJ2-3
d_gene: TRBD1
CDR3nt: TGTGCCAGCAGCTCAGTCGGGACAGGAAGCACAGATACGCAGTATTTT
CDR3aa: CASSSVGTGSTDTQYF

v_gene: TRBV16
len: 15
abundance: -
j_gene: TRBJ2-1
d_gene: -
CDR3nt: TGTGCCAGCAGCCAATCTCCGGGGAGCTGGGATGAGCAGTTCTTC
CDR3aa: CASSQSPGSWDEQFF

v_gene: TRBV4-3
len: 17
abundance: few
j_gene: TRBJ2-7
d_gene: TRBD1
CDR3nt: TGCGCCAGCAGCCAACAGGGGGACAGCGCCCCTGTCCACGAGCAGTACTTC
CDR3aa: CASSQQGDSAPVHEQYF

v_gene: TRBV7-6
len: 17
abundance: -
j_gene: TRBJ1-1
d_gene: -
CDR3nt: TGTGCCAGCAGCTCACAGAGGACAGTGGAATTGGTCACTGAAGCTTTCTTT
CDR3aa: CASSSQRTVELVTEAFF

v_gene: TRBV15
len: 15
abundance: -
j_gene: TRBJ1-2
d_gene: -
CDR3nt: TGTGCCACCAGCCCTCGGACAGTAGCTAACTATGGCTACACCTTC
CDR3aa: CATSPRTVANYGYTF

v_gene: TRBV15
len: 13
abundance: -
j_gene: TRBJ2-7
d_gene: -
CDR3nt: TGTGCCACCAGCAGTAACAGGGTCTCCGAGCAGTACTTC
CDR3aa: CATSSNRVSEQYF

v_gene: TRBV5-1
len: 13
abundance: -
j_gene: TRBJ2-7
d_gene: TRBD1
CDR3nt: TGCGCCAGCCGGACAGGGATTACCTACGAGCAGTACTTC
CDR3aa: CASRTGITYEQYF

v_gene: TRBV9
len: 15
abundance: few
j_gene: TRBJ2-3
d_gene: TRBD2
CDR3nt: TGTGCCAGCAGCGTAGGCGATAGCGGGAGCGATACGCAGTATTTT
CDR3aa: CASSVGDSGSDTQYF

v_gene: TRBV6-5
len: 16
abundance: -
j_gene: TRBJ1-2
d_gene: -
CDR3nt: TGTGCCAGCAGTTACGAGTCAGGGAGGGCTAACTATGGCTACACCTTC
CDR3aa: CASSYESGRANYGYTF

v_gene: TRBV7-3
len: 13
abundance: few
j_gene: TRBJ2-1
d_gene: TRBD2
CDR3nt: TGTGCCAGCAGCCCGGGGGGGTGGAATGAGCAGTTCTTC
CDR3aa: CASSPGGWNEQFF

v_gene: TRBV5-1
len: 15
abundance: -
j_gene: TRBJ2-5
d_gene: TRBD2
CDR3nt: TGCGCCAGCAGCCCAGGTTCTAGCGGGAGTGAGACCCAGTACTTC
CDR3aa: CASSPGSSGSETQYF

v_gene: TRBV15
len: 14
abundance: -
j_gene: TRBJ2-7
d_gene: -
CDR3nt: TGTGCCACCAGCAGAGATCCACTCGGGGACGAGCAGTACTTC
CDR3aa: CATSRDPLGDEQYF

v_gene: TRBV5-1
len: 15
abundance: -
j_gene: TRBJ1-1
d_gene: TRBD1
CDR3nt: TGCGCCAGCAGAAAGACACAGGGGGCGCGTACTGAAGCTTTCTTT
CDR3aa: CASRKTQGARTEAFF

v_gene: TRBV5-4
len: 12
abundance: -
j_gene: TRBJ1-1
d_gene: -
CDR3nt: TGTGCCAGCAGAAACCCAGGGGATGAAGCTTTCTTT
CDR3aa: CASRNPGDEAFF

v_gene: TRBV4-3
len: 19
abundance: -
j_gene: TRBJ1-1
d_gene: TRBD1
CDR3nt: TGCGCCAGCAGCCAAGTTTTTGGGACAGGGGGATGGATGAACACTGAAGCTTTCTTT
CDR3aa: CASSQVFGTGGWMNTEAFF

v_gene: TRBV7-2
len: 13
abundance: -
j_gene: TRBJ1-3
d_gene: -
CDR3nt: TGTGCCAGCTCGGCACAGGGTGGAAACACCATATATTTT
CDR3aa: CASSAQGGNTIYF

v_gene: TRBV27
len: 16
abundance: -
j_gene: TRBJ2-1
d_gene: TRBD2
CDR3nt: TGTGCCAGCAGTGCAGTACTAGCGGGAGCTGGTAATGAGCAGTTCTTC
CDR3aa: CASSAVLAGAGNEQFF

v_gene: TRBV4-3
len: 16
abundance: -
j_gene: TRBJ1-6
d_gene: -
CDR3nt: TGCGCCAGCAGCCGCTTCCGGGACTCCTATAATTCACCCCTCCACTTT
CDR3aa: CASSRFRDSYNSPLHF

v_gene: TRBV5-6
len: 14
abundance: -
j_gene: TRBJ2-7
d_gene: TRBD1
CDR3nt: TGTGCCAGCAGCTACGGGACAGGAGCCTACGAGCAGTACTTC
CDR3aa: CASSYGTGAYEQYF

v_gene: TRBV5-6
len: 16
abundance: -
j_gene: TRBJ1-4
d_gene: TRBD1
CDR3nt: TGTGCCAGCAACCACAGGGGAATCTCAACTAATGAAAAACTGTTTTTT
CDR3aa: CASNHRGISTNEKLFF

v_gene: TRBV18
len: 15
abundance: -
j_gene: TRBJ2-7
d_gene: TRBD1
CDR3nt: TGTGCCAGCTCACCAGGGACAGGGGTCTACTACGAGCAGTACTTC
CDR3aa: CASSPGTGVYYEQYF

v_gene: TRBV7-9
len: 16
abundance: -
j_gene: TRBJ2-1
d_gene: -
CDR3nt: TGTGCCAGCAGCTTAGCTTGGGGACTGAACTACAATGAGCAGTTCTTC
CDR3aa: CASSLAWGLNYNEQFF

v_gene: TRBV5-4
len: 13
abundance: -
j_gene: TRBJ2-1
d_gene: TRBD1
CDR3nt: TGTGCCAGCAGCCGAAACAGGGGCAATGAGCAGTTCTTC
CDR3aa: CASSRNRGNEQFF

v_gene: TRBV7-3
len: 15
abundance: -
j_gene: TRBJ1-6
d_gene: TRBD1
CDR3nt: TGTGCCAGCAGCTTAAGACAGGGAGCTGGTTCACCCCTCCACTTT
CDR3aa: CASSLRQGAGSPLHF

v_gene: TRBV10-3
len: 12
abundance: -
j_gene: TRBJ1-3
d_gene: -
CDR3nt: TGTGCCATCAGTGGAGGGGGAAACACCATATATTTT
CDR3aa: CAISGGGNTIYF

v_gene: TRBV5-4
len: 17
abundance: -
j_gene: TRBJ1-3
d_gene: TRBD1
CDR3nt: TGTGCCAGCAGCTTGGCGAGTCAGGGGGTCTCTGGAAACACCATATATTTT
CDR3aa: CASSLASQGVSGNTIYF

v_gene: TRBV19
len: 14
abundance: -
j_gene: TRBJ2-3
d_gene: TRBD1
CDR3nt: TGTGCCACCAAAGGGGGCCTCCACACAGATACGCAGTATTTT
CDR3aa: CATKGGLHTDTQYF

v_gene: TRBV5-5
len: 17
abundance: few
j_gene: TRBJ2-2
d_gene: -
CDR3nt: TGTGCCAGCAGCTTGAATCCGAACAGGGGAGGCACCGGGGAGCTGTTTTTT
CDR3aa: CASSLNPNRGGTGELFF

v_gene: TRBV5-1
len: 15
abundance: -
j_gene: TRBJ2-2
d_gene: TRBD1
CDR3nt: TGCGCCAGCGGGCGTAGGGACAGGAACACCGGGGAGCTGTTTTTT
CDR3aa: CASGRRDRNTGELFF

v_gene: TRBV7-3
len: 15
abundance: -
j_gene: TRBJ2-6
d_gene: TRBD2
CDR3nt: TGTGCCAGCAGCCCCGGGGGGGCTGGGGCCAACGTCCTGACTTTC
CDR3aa: CASSPGGAGANVLTF

v_gene: TRBV28
len: 15
abundance: -
j_gene: TRBJ1-5
d_gene: -
CDR3nt: TGTGCCAGCAGCTACGCTAAGGGAGGCAATCAGCCCCAGCATTTT
CDR3aa: CASSYAKGGNQPQHF